This entry lists 18 T cell receptor beta chains sequenced from one sample in a study of blood T cell repertoires in COVID-19 (dated by TCRdb to the early 2020s). To prepare the library, the immunoSEQ multiplex PCR assay was applied. Imported from immuneACCESS, the table was reduced by TCRdb to in-frame sequences with V and J called. These copies leave out some clones; in studies compared against another copy, an unresolved V gene accounts for under half, and the cause of the remainder is not known. In all, the sample holds about 330,000 clones, and more than 75% of those were seen once. The top ten hold roughly 4% of the sample. Sequencing used peripheral blood. Source of these receptors: a woman in her forties or fifties with active or convalescent COVID-19.

This clone was picked up one time. The chain combines TRBV12-1 with TRBJ1-1; TRBD1 is taken as the D call from the table, unchecked against the DNA. TRBV12-1 has pseudogene status. This CDR3 is built from 15 residues. In DNA, the CDR3 is TGTGCCAGCAGCCGACAGGGGCCGATGAACACTGAAGCTTTCTTT. Encoded protein: CASSRQGPMNTEAFF.

The chain has TRBV5-5 and TRBJ2-2; D may be TRBD1 (6 bases). Trimming left V 0 bases short and J 1 base short, with 10 bases between. This CDR3 spans 16 amino acids. Germline-derived CDR1 and CDR2 are SGHKS and YYEKEE (reference sequence). CDR3 nucleotides: TGTGCCAGCAGCTTGGCCACAGGGATGAACACCGGGGAGCTGTTTTTT. Translating gives CASSLATGMNTGELFF. The full variable domain, with the rest looked up from reference TRBV5-5 and TRBJ2-2, is DAGVTQSPTHLIKTRGQQVTLRCSPISGHKSVSWYQQVLGQGPQFIFQYYEKEERGRGNFPDRFSARQFPNYSSELNVNALLLGDSALYLCASSLATGMNTGELFFGEGSRLTVL.

The chain has TRBV21-1 and TRBJ1-3; the listed D gene, TRBD1, was not tested against the DNA. TRBV21-1 is annotated as a pseudogene. The CDR3 contains 18 residues. Here the CDR3 reads CASSKGVRDSFFGNTIYF. CDR3 bases: TGTGCCAGCAGCAAAGGGGTACGGGACAGCTTCTTCGGAAACACCATATATTTT.

V and J are TRBV5-1 and TRBJ1-4, with 7 bases that match TRBD1. This CDR3 has 19 amino acids. Germline lookup yields CDR1 SGHRS and CDR2 YFSETQ. J was trimmed by 0 bases and V by 1 base; bases with no gene match: 12. CDR3 loop: CASSLQSRQGKATNEKLFF. CDR3 nucleotide sequence: TGCGCCAGCAGCTTGCAATCCCGACAGGGAAAGGCAACTAATGAAAAACTGTTTTTT.

J is TRBJ2-7 and V is TRBV14; 10 bases line up with TRBD2. Germline V gene data show CDR1 as SGHDN and CDR2 as FVKESK. After removal of 0 bases from V and 13 bases from J, the junction contained 9 bases not matched to a gene. The length of the CDR3 is 14 residues. The CDR3 bases are TGTGCCAGCAGCCAAGACTCCCTAGCGGGAGCAGGATACTTC. Protein sequence: CASSQDSLAGAGYF.

This chain uses TRBV6-4 with TRBJ2-7; D perhaps matches TRBD2 (6 bases). V lost 4 bases and J lost 3, with 19 bases in between. The CDR3 is 16 residues long. In germline, CDR1 is MRHNA, CDR2 SNTAGT. The CDR3 spells CASSVTGTQEGYEQYF. The CDR3 DNA reads TGTGCCAGCAGTGTCACCGGGACCCAGGAGGGCTACGAGCAGTACTTC.

V and J are TRBV11-2 and TRBJ2-5, with TRBD1 identical over 8 bases. CDR1 is SGHAT and CDR2 is FQNNGV in the germline V gene. V shed 5 bases and J 4 bases; nucleotides not matched to a gene: 3. The CDR3 is made up of 13 amino acids. The CDR3 DNA sequence: TGTGCCAGCAGCGCCGACAGGGGAGAGACCCAGTACTTC. Translating gives CASSADRGETQYF.

In DNA, the CDR3 is TGTGCCAGCAGCTTTCTAGCGAACACCGGGGAGCTGTTTTTT. The encoded protein is CASSFLANTGELFF. The chain employs TRBV7-3 and TRBJ2-2; D is uncertain. Trimming took off 3 bases at V and 0 bases at J, with 5 bases between the two ends. CDR1 SGHTA and CDR2 FQGTGA come from the germline V gene. The CDR3 is made up of 14 amino acids.

Only a few counts were recorded for this clone. This chain links TRBV30 with TRBJ2-7, with 9 bases that match TRBD2. Germline values: CDR1 GTSNPN, CDR2 SVGIG (reference sequence). Trimming cost V 1 base and J 13 bases; bases outside gene matches: 8. CDR3 size: 12 residues. CDR3: CAWSDSGGSQYF. The CDR3 DNA sequence: TGTGCCTGGAGTGATAGCGGGGGCTCGCAATACTTC. Full variable domain (missing parts from reference TRBV30 and TRBJ2-7): SQTIHQWPATLVQPVGSPLSLECTVEGTSNPNLYWYRQAAGRGLQLLFYSVGIGQISSEVPQNLSASRPQDRQFILSSKKLLLSDSGFYLCAWSDSGGSQYFGPGTRLTVT.

The rearrangement links TRBV3-1 (or the pseudogene TRBV3-2) to TRBJ2-7; D gene unclear. V gave up 6 bases and J gave up 0 bases, with 15 bases separating them. The CDR3 length is 15 residues. Germline assignment: CDR1 LGHDT and CDR2 YNNKEL (reference sequence). CDR3 in DNA: TGTGCCAGCAGTACTACTCCGGAGAGCTCCTACGAGCAGTACTTC. Protein: CASSTTPESSYEQYF.

The rearrangement uses TRBV5-1 and TRBJ2-1, with D maybe TRBD2 (5 bases). The CDR3 length is 12 residues. The V end lost 0 bases, the J end lost 7 bases, and 5 bases lay between the germline ends. CDR1 SGHRS and CDR2 YFSETQ come from the germline V gene. CDR3 DNA sequence: TGCGCCAGCAGCTTGGCGGGGAATGAGCAGTTCTTC. Translating gives CASSLAGNEQFF.

This chain links TRBV5-1 with TRBJ2-7; weak D call: TRBD1 (6 bases). V lost 0 bases and J 6 bases, leaving 16 bases between the germline ends. The germline gives CDR1 SGHRS, CDR2 YFSETQ. The CDR3 length is 15 residues. The CDR3 nucleotides read TGCGCCAGCAGCTTGGGGGACATCCCAGAGGGCGAGCAGTACTTC. It yields the protein CASSLGDIPEGEQYF.

The chain couples TRBV7-3 to TRBJ1-1, with 8 bases that match TRBD1. CDR3 length: 16 residues. J lost 5 bases, V lost 1 base, and 9 bases had no gene match. CDR1 is SGHTA and CDR2 is FQGTGA in the germline V gene. This CDR3 is CASSLNPTGAGTEAFF. In DNA, the CDR3 is TGTGCCAGCAGCTTAAACCCGACAGGGGCAGGGACTGAAGCTTTCTTT.

CDR3 DNA sequence: TGCGCCAGCAGCTTGGGGGGGACAAACTCCTACGAGCAGTACTTC. The encoded protein is CASSLGGTNSYEQYF. The rearrangement joins TRBV5-1 to TRBJ2-7; TRBD1 is a possible D gene (6 bases). The germline V and J ends were trimmed by 0 bases and 0 bases, with 10 bases remaining between them. The CDR3 totals 15 residues. Germline V CDR1 and CDR2: SGHRS, YFSETQ. Full variable domain (missing parts from reference TRBV5-1 and TRBJ2-7): KAGVTQTPRYLIKTRGQQVTLSCSPISGHRSVSWYQQTPGQGLQFLFEYFSETQRNKGNFPGRFSGRQFSNSRSEMNVSTLELGDSALYLCASSLGGTNSYEQYFGPGTRLTVT.

This sequence joins TRBV27 and TRBJ2-7; D possibly corresponds to TRBD2 (5 bases). V lost 1 base to trimming and J lost 2 bases, with 12 bases between them. The CDR3 extends over 15 amino acids. Germline V gives CDR1 MNHEY, CDR2 SMNVEV (reference sequence). CDR3 region: CASSLFLPGTYEQYF. In DNA form, the CDR3 reads TGTGCCAGCAGTTTATTCCTCCCCGGGACCTACGAGCAGTACTTC.

The CDR3 coding sequence is TGTGCCAGTAGTATAATGTCGTCTTCGGACTTCTCTGGAAACACCATATATTTT. Amino acids: CASSIMSSSDFSGNTIYF. The rearrangement joins TRBV19 to TRBJ1-3, with D unresolved. With 2 bases removed from V and 0 bases from J, the gap between germline ends came to 17 bases. The CDR3 consists of 18 residues. Germline loops: CDR1 LNHDA, CDR2 SQIVND (reference sequence).

The chain joins TRBV18 to TRBJ1-1; 7 bases are shared with TRBD1. Trimming at V came to 4 bases and at J to 1 base, leaving 6 bases not matched to a gene. Germline CDR1 is KGHSH and CDR2 is LQKENI. This CDR3 region has 15 residues. The chain's CDR3 is CASSLYRGSNTEAFF. The CDR3 region has the DNA TGTGCCAGCTCACTCTACAGGGGCTCGAACACTGAAGCTTTCTTT. Filled out from reference TRBV18 and TRBJ1-1, the complete variable domain reads NAGVMQNPRHLVRRRGQEARLRCSPMKGHSHVYWYRQLPEEGLKFMVYLQKENIIDESGMPKERFSAEFPKEGPSILRIQQVVRGDSAAYFCASSLYRGSNTEAFFGQGTRLTVV.

The chain couples TRBV15 to TRBJ1-1; D is ambiguous. The CDR3 spans 15 residues. The V and J ends lost 0 bases and 3 bases respectively, with 11 bases between them. Germline CDR1 LNHNV, CDR2 YYDKDF (reference sequence). CDR3 region: CATSRDVNGDTEAFF. The CDR3 DNA reads TGTGCCACCAGCAGAGATGTTAACGGGGACACTGAAGCTTTCTTT.